These 3 T cell receptor beta chains were all obtained from the same sample, sequenced in a study of identifying expanded T cells in peripheral blood. Here immunoSEQ multiplex PCR was the method, and the copy in TCRdb shows in-frame clones only, minus some. This table has tens of thousands of clones, around 89% appearing once. The specimen sequenced was blood. These receptors originate from a person between 18 and 75 years old in good health.

This clone was seen a single time. This chain links TRBV19 with TRBJ2-7; 8 nucleotides agree with TRBD1. The germline gives CDR1 LNHDA, CDR2 SQIVND (reference sequence). J was trimmed by 0 bases and V by 4 bases; bases with no gene match: 8. There are 16 residues in the CDR3. The CDR3 sequence is CASSTHRTGSSYEQYF. In nucleotides, the CDR3 is TGTGCCAGTAGTACTCATCGGACAGGGAGCTCCTACGAGCAGTACTTC.

The gene calls are TRBV2 and TRBJ1-2; 8 bases line up with TRBD1. Per the germline V gene, CDR1 is SNHLY and CDR2 is FYNNEI. The CDR3 extends over 14 amino acids. The J segment lost 10 bases and the V segment lost 6 bases, leaving 13 bases of the junction unmatched. The CDR3 DNA sequence: TGTGCCAGCAGGGAACAGGGGGGAGGATGGATCTACACCTTC. Translating gives CASREQGGGWIYTF.

The CDR3 protein is CAISESRDRNEKLFF. The DNA of the CDR3 is TGTGCCATCAGTGAGTCGAGGGACAGGAATGAAAAACTGTTTTTT. The chain has TRBV10-3 and TRBJ1-4; TRBD1 aligns across 8 bases. J was trimmed by 5 bases and V by 0 bases; bases with no gene match: 2. The CDR3 is made up of 15 amino acids. Germline assignment: CDR1 ENHRY and CDR2 SYGVKD.